Following are 19 T cell receptor beta chains from one sample sequenced in a study of T cell changes during pregnancy in multiple sclerosis. The repertoire was sequenced with immunoSEQ multiplex PCR; TCRdb's copy has only in-frame clones and lacks some. The sample includes about 70,000 clones, under 95% of them seen just once. This material consisted of peripheral blood, taken in the third trimester of pregnancy. The receptors were sampled from a female donor in good health, enrolled as a control in a pregnancy study.

The chain has TRBV4-3 and TRBJ2-7; 8 bases agree with TRBD2. The junction had 10 bases not matched to a gene; V was cut back by 0 bases and J by 3 bases. CDR3 length equals 17 residues. Germline lookup yields CDR1 LGHNA and CDR2 YSLEER. The CDR3 spells CASSQDNDRGGDYEQYF. The CDR3 coding sequence is TGCGCCAGCAGCCAAGATAATGACCGGGGGGGAGACTACGAGCAGTACTTC.

This chain connects TRBV7-9 to TRBJ1-6; D not resolved. Germline CDR1 reads SEHNR; CDR2 reads FQNEAQ (reference sequence). The CDR3 covers 12 residues. The ends were cut back, 5 bases at V and 9 bases at J, with 8 bases in the middle. The DNA for the CDR3 is TGTGCCAGCAGCACGGGTATTTCACCCCTCCACTTT. Translation gives CASSTGISPLHF.

This chain connects TRBV6-5 to TRBJ1-1; the D gene is possibly TRBD1 (6 bases). CDR3 length: 15 residues. V was clipped by 6 bases and J by 1 base, with 15 bases between them. Germline lookup yields CDR1 MNHEY and CDR2 SVGAGI. The CDR3 loop reads CASSLGQGRNTEAFF. The DNA of the CDR3 is TGTGCCAGCAGCCTAGGGCAGGGGCGGAACACTGAAGCTTTCTTT.

The J gene is TRBJ1-4, the V gene TRBV15, with 7 positions matching TRBD1. V trimming: 0 bases; J trimming: 4 bases; junction bases outside the gene matches: 2. The CDR3 runs to 15 residues. In germline, CDR1 is LNHNV, CDR2 YYDKDF (reference sequence). CDR3 sequence: CATSREDRINEKLFF. Here the CDR3 DNA reads TGTGCCACCAGCAGAGAGGACAGGATTAATGAAAAACTGTTTTTT.

The chain is built from TRBV7-8 and TRBJ2-7; D possibly corresponds to TRBD1 (6 bases). V was trimmed by 0 bases and J by 3 bases, leaving 21 bases between them. Germline V gene sequence: CDR1 SGHVS, CDR2 FQNEAQ. This CDR3 is built from 18 residues. Here the CDR3 DNA reads TGTGCCAGCAGCTTAGCCGGGACAACTCTTTTGGGGGACTACGAGCAGTACTTC. Translated: CASSLAGTTLLGDYEQYF.

The chain has TRBV4-3 and TRBJ2-5; D perhaps matches TRBD2 (6 bases). Looked up from germline, CDR1 is LGHNA and CDR2 is YSLEER. The V end lost 0 bases, the J end lost 14 bases, and 22 bases lay between the germline ends. This CDR3 comprises 15 residues. Here the CDR3 DNA reads TGCGCCAGCAGCCAAGATCTTGGCTATCGCGGGGTAAAATACTTC. As protein: CASSQDLGYRGVKYF.

The rearrangement uses TRBV4-2 and TRBJ2-7; TRBD1 aligns across 7 bases. CDR1 and CDR2 from the germline V gene are LGHNA and YNFKEQ. The length of the CDR3 is 16 residues. Trimming removed 4 bases from V and 2 bases from J; junction bases left unmatched: 11. CDR3 coding DNA: TGTGCCAGCAGCCTTCTCTCCGGGACAGCGCCCTACGAGCAGTACTTC. This sequence encodes CASSLLSGTAPYEQYF.

The genes are TRBV19 and TRBJ1-3, with no clear D. This CDR3 spans 17 amino acids. Germline-derived CDR1 and CDR2 are LNHDA and SQIVND (reference sequence). V lost 3 bases to trimming and J lost 6 bases, with 21 bases between them. Here the CDR3 reads CASSISGWTTLLNTIYF. CDR3 nucleotides: TGTGCCAGTAGTATTTCAGGATGGACTACCCTTCTAAACACCATATATTTT.

The chain carries TRBV4-3 and TRBJ1-1; D gene ambiguous. CDR1 LGHNA and CDR2 YSLEER come from the germline V gene. The CDR3 sequence is 13 residues long. V was clipped by 4 bases and J by 0 bases, with 6 bases between them. The CDR3 nucleotides are TGCGCCAGCAGCCTTTCAGTGAACACTGAAGCTTTCTTT. Its protein product is CASSLSVNTEAFF.

The chain has TRBV30 and TRBJ1-1; 7 bases map to TRBD1. The CDR3 consists of 13 residues. J lost 4 bases, V lost 3 bases, and 5 bases had no gene match. Germline V gene sequence: CDR1 GTSNPN, CDR2 SVGIG (reference sequence). CDR3 residues: CAWRQGSRTEAFF. CDR3 sequence (DNA): TGTGCCTGGAGACAGGGGTCACGCACTGAAGCTTTCTTT.

DNA for the CDR3: TGTGCCAGCAGTTACCTTTCTAGCGGAAGCCCATACGAGCAGTACTTC. Its protein product is CASSYLSSGSPYEQYF. This chain joins TRBV6-5 and TRBJ2-7; TRBD2 agrees at 7 bases. V dropped 2 bases and J dropped 4; count of bases not matched to a gene: 11. This CDR3 comprises 16 residues. CDR1 is MNHEY, CDR2 SVGAGI, per germline.

This chain uses TRBV7-6 with TRBJ2-1; no firm D call. Per the germline V gene, CDR1 is SGHVS and CDR2 is FNYEAQ. The CDR3 is made up of 15 amino acids. V was cut by 2 bases and J by 4 bases, with 12 bases left in between. DNA of the CDR3: TGTGCCAGCAGCTTATTGACACTGTCTTACAATGAGCAGTTCTTC. This encodes CASSLLTLSYNEQFF.

The chain recombines TRBV30 with TRBJ1-5; 9 nucleotides line up with TRBD1. The CDR3 extends over 17 amino acids. Per the germline V gene, CDR1 is GTSNPN and CDR2 is SVGIG (reference sequence). Trimming at V came to 1 base and at J to 6 bases, leaving 13 bases not matched to a gene. Written as DNA, the CDR3 is TGTGCCTGGAGTGCGGACAGGGGCTCGCTTGGTATTCAGCCCCAGCATTTT. Protein sequence: CAWSADRGSLGIQPQHF.

The CDR3 DNA is TGTGCCAGCAGTCTGCGGGGCTTCTATGGCTACACCTTC. Residues: CASSLRGFYGYTF. This chain uses TRBV6-6 with TRBJ1-2; possibly TRBD1 for D (5 bases). Germline V lookup: CDR1 MNHNY, CDR2 SVGAGI (reference sequence). This CDR3 spans 13 amino acids. V was pared by 5 bases and J by 4 bases, with 11 bases between.

The sample holds a few counts of this clone. The rearrangement links TRBV5-1 to TRBJ1-1; no definite D call. CDR1 SGHRS and CDR2 YFSETQ come from the germline V gene. V was pared by 0 bases and J by 13 bases, with 10 bases between. The CDR3 contains 11 residues. The CDR3 sequence is CASSLAGLCFF. The CDR3 coding sequence is TGCGCCAGCAGCTTGGCCGGTCTTTGTTTCTTT.

V and J are TRBV6-4 and TRBJ1-5; D is possibly TRBD1 (5 bases). Trimming cost V 9 bases and J 5 bases, with 14 bases left between them. Looked up from germline, CDR1 is MRHNA and CDR2 is SNTAGT. This CDR3 has 13 amino acids. CDR3 sequence reads: CARHRRGDQPQHF. The DNA of the CDR3 is TGTGCCAGACACAGGAGGGGAGATCAGCCCCAGCATTTT.

CDR3 bases: TGTGCCAGCAGTTGGGGAGTCTACGAGCAGTACTTC. This sequence encodes CASSWGVYEQYF. The genes are TRBV28 and TRBJ2-7; maybe TRBD2 (5 bases). This CDR3 has 12 amino acids. CDR1 is MDHEN, CDR2 SYDVKM, per germline. Trimming took 4 bases from V and 3 from J, leaving 7 bases between them.

The CDR3 is CASSPQGAGGYTF. The CDR3 DNA is TGTGCCAGCAGTCCTCAGGGGGCAGGGGGCTACACCTTC. The chain uses TRBV28 and TRBJ1-2; TRBD1 agrees at 8 bases. V lost 5 bases and J lost 8; bases outside the gene matches: 7. Germline-derived CDR1 and CDR2 are MDHEN and SYDVKM. The CDR3 has 13 amino acids.

The CDR3, as DNA: TGTGCCAGCAGCTTAAAAGGGGGTACTGAAGCTTTCTTT. This gives the protein CASSLKGGTEAFF. The rearrangement joins TRBV7-2 to TRBJ1-1, with D tentatively TRBD1 (6 bases). The CDR3 spans 13 residues. Germline-derived CDR1 and CDR2 are SGHTA and FQGNSA. Between the trimmed V and J ends, which lost 2 bases and 5 bases, there was a span of 9 bases.